A selection of T cell receptor beta chains follows, all from one sample in a study of blood T cell repertoires in COVID-19. Profiling relied on immunoSEQ multiplex PCR, and the TCRdb table lists in-frame clones only, not all of them. The table records 50,000 or so clones, 90% to 95% of them present only once. Sequencing used peripheral blood. Every receptor here comes from a man aged 55 to 70 with COVID-19, enrolled during active disease. CDR3s include the opening cysteine and the closing phenylalanine or tryptophan. The order of the fields is clone size, V gene, J gene, D gene, CDR3 protein, CDR3 DNA. A D gene is named only where the DNA matches it firmly. The size field is filled for only some rows; it gives once, few, many or a size class.

size: -; V: TRBV2; J: TRBJ2-7; D: -; CDR3: CASSVSTYEQYF; DNA: TGTGCCAGCAGTGTCAGTACCTACGAGCAGTACTTC
size: once; V: TRBV12-1; J: TRBJ2-7; D: -; CDR3: CASSTSTRTGSLYEQYF; DNA: TGTGCCAGCAGCACCTCAACCCGGACAGGGAGCCTCTACGAGCAGTACTTC
size: -; V: TRBV11-2; J: TRBJ2-7; D: TRBD1; CDR3: CASSSTGGPYEQYF; DNA: TGTGCCAGCAGCTCCACAGGGGGTCCCTACGAGCAGTACTTC
size: once; V: TRBV28; J: TRBJ1-2; D: -; CDR3: CASSYPDGGYTF; DNA: TGTGCCAGCAGCTACCCTGATGGTGGCTACACCTTC
size: -; V: TRBV11-2; J: TRBJ1-2; D: TRBD1; CDR3: CASSPGQLHGYTF; DNA: TGTGCCAGCAGCCCGGGACAGCTCCATGGCTACACCTTC
size: -; V: TRBV19; J: TRBJ1-5; D: TRBD1; CDR3: CASSMSRTGHNNQPQHF; DNA: TGTGCCAGTAGTATGTCTCGGACAGGGCACAACAATCAGCCCCAGCATTTT
size: -; V: TRBV3-1/TRBV3-2; J: TRBJ1-5; D: -; CDR3: CASGRGQVNQPQHF; DNA: TGTGCCAGCGGGCGTGGGCAGGTCAATCAGCCCCAGCATTTT
size: -; V: TRBV19; J: TRBJ1-2; D: -; CDR3: CASSIRGGMTSYGYTF; DNA: TGTGCCAGTAGTATTAGGGGTGGGATGACTTCCTATGGCTACACCTTC
size: -; V: TRBV19; J: TRBJ1-5; D: -; CDR3: CASCNRVSQPQHF; DNA: TGTGCCAGTTGTAACAGGGTCAGTCAGCCCCAGCATTTT
size: -; V: TRBV21-1; J: TRBJ2-5; D: -; CDR3: CASPDRFETSGGETQYF; DNA: TGTGCCAGCCCCGATAGATTTGAGACTAGCGGCGGCGAGACCCAGTACTTC
size: -; V: TRBV11-2; J: TRBJ1-3; D: -; CDR3: CASSPPGSDTIYF; DNA: TGTGCCAGCAGCCCACCGGGGAGTGACACCATATATTTT
size: -; V: TRBV7-9; J: TRBJ2-3; D: TRBD1; CDR3: CASSLGATGPSTDTQYF; DNA: TGTGCCAGCAGCTTAGGGGCGACAGGGCCGAGCACAGATACGCAGTATTTT
size: -; V: TRBV6-6; J: TRBJ2-7; D: TRBD2; CDR3: CASSYSWGGYEQYF; DNA: TGTGCCAGCAGTTACTCTTGGGGGGGCTACGAGCAGTACTTC
size: -; V: TRBV4-3; J: TRBJ2-1; D: TRBD2; CDR3: CASSLRLAGYSYNEQFF; DNA: TGCGCCAGCAGCCTAAGACTAGCGGGATACTCCTACAATGAGCAGTTCTTC
size: -; V: TRBV24-1; J: TRBJ2-1; D: TRBD2; CDR3: CATSSAGGLSHEQFF; DNA: TGTGCCACCAGTTCGGCGGGAGGGCTTTCCCATGAGCAGTTCTTC
size: -; V: TRBV19; J: TRBJ1-2; D: TRBD1; CDR3: CASSFRQGDGYTF; DNA: TGTGCCAGTTCCTTTCGACAGGGGGATGGCTACACCTTC
size: -; V: TRBV4-1; J: TRBJ1-2; D: -; CDR3: CASSQVLTAPYGYTF; DNA: TGCGCCAGCAGCCAGGTCTTGACAGCACCATATGGCTACACCTTC
size: -; V: TRBV21-1; J: TRBJ2-1; D: -; CDR3: CASSGSEQFF; DNA: TGTGCCAGCAGCGGGAGTGAGCAGTTCTTC
size: once; V: TRBV3-1/TRBV3-2; J: TRBJ1-4; D: -; CDR3: CASSHMGGRESGKLFF; DNA: TGTGCCAGCAGCCACATGGGGGGAAGGGAGTCGGGAAAACTGTTTTTT
size: -; V: TRBV9; J: TRBJ2-2; D: -; CDR3: CASKLGLDTGELFF; DNA: TGTGCCAGCAAGCTCGGGTTGGACACCGGGGAGCTGTTTTTT
size: -; V: TRBV7-8; J: TRBJ2-5; D: TRBD1; CDR3: CASSSPGTGGFQETQYF; DNA: TGTGCCAGCAGCTCCCCGGGGACAGGGGGTTTTCAAGAGACCCAGTACTTC
size: -; V: TRBV2; J: TRBJ2-2; D: TRBD1; CDR3: CASSAGTGGNTGELFF; DNA: TGTGCCAGCAGTGCGGGGACAGGGGGGAACACCGGGGAGCTGTTTTTT
size: -; V: TRBV28; J: TRBJ1-2; D: -; CDR3: CASLDRPYGYTF; DNA: TGTGCCAGCCTAGACAGGCCCTATGGCTACACCTTC
size: -; V: TRBV19; J: TRBJ1-3; D: -; CDR3: CASSEVAAGNTIYF; DNA: TGTGCCAGTAGTGAAGTGGCAGCTGGAAACACCATATATTTT
size: -; V: TRBV7-2; J: TRBJ2-2; D: TRBD2; CDR3: CASSQQSGSGTGELFF; DNA: TGTGCCAGCAGCCAACAGAGCGGGAGCGGCACCGGGGAGCTGTTTTTT
size: once; V: TRBV19; J: TRBJ2-1; D: -; CDR3: CASSIGAAEQFF; DNA: TGTGCCAGTAGTATTGGGGCGGCTGAGCAGTTCTTC
size: once; V: TRBV28; J: TRBJ2-7; D: TRBD1; CDR3: CASRSPGTGSYEQYF; DNA: TGTGCCAGCAGATCGCCCGGGACAGGAAGCTACGAGCAGTACTTC
size: -; V: TRBV30; J: TRBJ1-6; D: -; CDR3: CAWTEVAPVSPLHF; DNA: TGTGCCTGGACGGAGGTGGCACCTGTTTCACCCCTCCACTTT
size: -; V: TRBV5-4; J: TRBJ1-1; D: TRBD1; CDR3: CASYSGTGSTEAFF; DNA: TGTGCCAGCTACTCTGGGACAGGCTCAACTGAAGCTTTCTTT
size: -; V: TRBV7-2; J: TRBJ2-5; D: -; CDR3: CASSSQVIGGPETQYF; DNA: TGTGCCAGCAGCTCCCAGGTGATAGGGGGTCCAGAGACCCAGTACTTC
size: -; V: TRBV27; J: TRBJ2-7; D: TRBD1; CDR3: CASSFYAPGQGFPSYEQYF; DNA: TGTGCCAGCAGTTTTTATGCCCCCGGACAGGGATTCCCTTCCTACGAGCAGTACTTC
size: -; V: TRBV4-1; J: TRBJ2-7; D: TRBD1; CDR3: CASSHTLTGDYEQYF; DNA: TGCGCCAGCAGCCACACCCTGACAGGGGACTACGAGCAGTACTTC
size: -; V: TRBV5-1; J: TRBJ1-1; D: -; CDR3: CASSSDRQGREAFF; DNA: TGCGCCAGCAGCTCTGACCGACAAGGCCGTGAAGCTTTCTTT
size: -; V: TRBV27; J: TRBJ2-1; D: -; CDR3: CASRGVSSYNEQFF; DNA: TGTGCCAGCAGGGGCGTGAGCTCCTACAATGAGCAGTTCTTC
size: once; V: TRBV5-1; J: TRBJ2-1; D: -; CDR3: CASSLSGTPDVDEQFF; DNA: TGCGCCAGCAGCTTGTCCGGGACTCCCGATGTCGATGAGCAGTTCTTC
size: -; V: TRBV9; J: TRBJ2-2; D: TRBD2; CDR3: CASSVIGLAGNTGELFF; DNA: TGTGCCAGCAGCGTAATTGGGCTAGCGGGGAACACCGGGGAGCTGTTTTTT
size: -; V: TRBV2; J: TRBJ2-2; D: TRBD2; CDR3: CASAGLAGGELFF; DNA: TGTGCCAGCGCGGGACTAGCGGGAGGGGAGCTGTTTTTT
size: -; V: TRBV28; J: TRBJ2-7; D: -; CDR3: CASSLRGLVKGYEQYF; DNA: TGTGCCAGCAGTTTAAGGGGGTTGGTCAAGGGCTACGAGCAGTACTTC
size: -; V: TRBV6-2/TRBV6-3; J: TRBJ2-2; D: TRBD1; CDR3: CASSVVRQGITGELFF; DNA: TGTGCCAGCAGTGTCGTTCGACAGGGGATAACCGGGGAGCTGTTTTTT
size: once; V: TRBV7-2; J: TRBJ2-3; D: TRBD2; CDR3: CASSSKREGPPDTQYF; DNA: TGTGCCAGCAGCTCTAAGCGGGAGGGCCCCCCAGATACGCAGTATTTT
size: few; V: TRBV21-1; J: TRBJ2-7; D: -; CDR3: CASTLGQGRYEQYF; DNA: TGTGCCAGCACCCTGGGACAGGGACGCTACGAGCAGTACTTC
size: once; V: TRBV6-5; J: TRBJ2-7; D: TRBD2; CDR3: CASREGTSGGYEQYF; DNA: TGTGCCAGCAGGGAGGGGACTAGCGGAGGTTACGAGCAGTACTTC
size: -; V: TRBV19; J: TRBJ2-1; D: -; CDR3: CASRGLQGPSSYNEQFF; DNA: TGTGCCAGTAGGGGTTTACAGGGACCAAGCTCCTACAATGAGCAGTTCTTC
size: once; V: TRBV29-1; J: TRBJ2-6; D: -; CDR3: CSVEDRGRSTGGSGANVLTF; DNA: TGCAGCGTTGAAGATCGGGGACGCTCAACCGGGGGCTCTGGGGCCAACGTCCTGACTTTC
size: -; V: TRBV29-1; J: TRBJ2-2; D: -; CDR3: CSVQRTAYSNTGELFF; DNA: TGCAGCGTTCAACGGACAGCCTATTCGAACACCGGGGAGCTGTTTTTT
size: -; V: TRBV4-3; J: TRBJ1-4; D: -; CDR3: CASSQVFKVVEKLFF; DNA: TGCGCCAGCAGCCAAGTATTCAAAGTAGTTGAAAAACTGTTTTTT
size: -; V: TRBV30; J: TRBJ1-1; D: -; CDR3: CAWRTERVTEAFF; DNA: TGTGCCTGGAGAACAGAGAGGGTCACTGAAGCTTTCTTT
size: -; V: TRBV30; J: TRBJ1-1; D: -; CDR3: CAWIGPPDRKAFF; DNA: TGTGCCTGGATCGGCCCGCCGGACAGAAAAGCTTTCTTT
size: -; V: TRBV19; J: TRBJ1-5; D: TRBD1; CDR3: CASNRDRGAQPQHF; DNA: TGTGCCAGTAACCGGGACAGGGGAGCCCAGCCCCAGCATTTT
size: -; V: TRBV7-9; J: TRBJ1-2; D: TRBD1; CDR3: CASSSSPGRGYGYTF; DNA: TGTGCCAGCAGCTCTTCCCCTGGCAGGGGGTATGGCTACACCTTC